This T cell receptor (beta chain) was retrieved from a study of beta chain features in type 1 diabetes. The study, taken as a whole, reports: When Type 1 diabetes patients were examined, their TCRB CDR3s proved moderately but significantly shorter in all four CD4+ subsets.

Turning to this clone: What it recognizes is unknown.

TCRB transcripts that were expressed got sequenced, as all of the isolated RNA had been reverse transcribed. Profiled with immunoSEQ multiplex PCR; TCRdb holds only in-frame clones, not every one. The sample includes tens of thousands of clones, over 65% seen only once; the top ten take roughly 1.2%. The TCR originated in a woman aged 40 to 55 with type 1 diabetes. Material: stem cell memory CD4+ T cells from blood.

CDR3 in DNA: TGTGCCAGCAGTCCAACTAGCGGGGGGGCCGCAGATACGCAGTATTTT. Protein product: CASSPTSGGAADTQYF. The chain has TRBV28 and TRBJ2-3, with 13 bases lining up with TRBD2. Trimming at V came to 5 bases and at J to 4 bases, leaving 6 bases not matched to a gene. The germline V gene encodes CDR1 MDHEN and CDR2 SYDVKM. This CDR3 is 16 amino acids long.